The 15 T cell receptor beta chains given below trace back to one sample, sequenced in a study of metastatic and nonmetastatic thyroid tumors. Through MiXCR, TCRdb re-clonotyped the PCR reads. This table holds tens of thousands of clones, around 12% found once. Each patient went into thyroid surgery without having received any treatment. The sequenced sample was tumor tissue. The receptor source for this set is a female donor with papillary thyroid cancer or a benign thyroid nodule (not recorded which). Some clones in this sample may be carry-over from other donors' samples.

Comment on this clone: Additional DNA sequences in this sample encode the identical CDR3. The chain links TRBV12-3 or TRBV12-4 to TRBJ2-4, with D possibly matching TRBD2 (6 bases). V lost 7 bases, J lost 7 bases, and 20 bases lay in between. The length of the CDR3 is 15 residues. The CDR3 nucleotides read TGTGCCAGCAAATCCCCCGGGGAGGAAAAGAACATTCAGTACTTC. Protein sequence: CASKSPGEEKNIQYF.

This clone was counted at least ten times. The chain links TRBV19 to TRBJ2-7; D unresolved. Germline CDR1 and CDR2: LNHDA and SQIVND (reference sequence). The CDR3 loop spans 14 amino acids. Trimming removed 5 bases from V and 0 bases from J, with 11 bases in between. The CDR3 is CASSSQQTSYEQYF. DNA for the CDR3: TGTGCCAGTAGTTCCCAACAAACCTCCTACGAGCAGTACTTC.

This clone came up many times. A much larger clone is a single base away; this may be a read error. Within the sample, other DNA sequences also encode this same CDR3. V is TRBV27 and J is TRBJ2-7; TRBD2 aligns across 7 bases. Germline V CDR1 and CDR2: MNHEY, SMNVEV (reference sequence). The CDR3 is 17 residues long. With V trimmed by 5 bases and J by 2 bases, 15 bases remained unmatched. CDR3 region: CASSARASGRRTYEQYF. In DNA form, the CDR3 reads TGTGCCAGCAGTGCCCGGGCTAGCGGTAGGAGGACCTACGAGCAGTACTTC.

Ten or more counts support this clone. A much larger clone differs from this one at a single base, so this may be a read error. J is TRBJ1-6 and V is TRBV5-1; TRBD1 agrees at 7 bases. The germline V gene has CDR1 SGHRS and CDR2 YFSETQ. The CDR3 runs to 14 residues. The CDR3 protein is CASTIGTANPPLHF. In DNA form, the CDR3 reads TGCGCCAGCACTATCGGGACAGCTAATCCACCCCTCCACTTT.

In its sample, this clone was seen a few times. V is TRBV10-2 and J is TRBJ1-5; D is uncertain. V dropped 0 bases and J dropped 9 bases, with 12 bases sitting between them. The CDR3 loop spans 14 amino acids. The germline gives CDR1 WSHSY, CDR2 SAAADI. The CDR3 spells CASSESRLLRPQHF. Written as DNA, the CDR3 is TGCGCCAGCAGTGAGTCGAGGCTCCTGAGGCCCCAGCATTTT.

This clone was found a few times. V and J are TRBV29-1 and TRBJ2-3; TRBD2 might be the D (5 bases). Germline loops: CDR1 SQVTM, CDR2 ANQGSEA. The V end was cut by 2 bases, the J end by 4 bases, with 13 bases between. The CDR3 totals 14 residues. The CDR3 spells CSVEKRSLADTQYF. The CDR3 DNA sequence: TGCAGCGTTGAAAAGCGGTCACTGGCAGATACGCAGTATTTT.

This clone was counted many times. The chain employs TRBV27 and TRBJ1-1; possibly TRBD1 for D (6 bases). The length of the CDR3 is 14 residues. The germline gives CDR1 MNHEY, CDR2 SMNVEV (reference sequence). V was pared by 7 bases and J by 1 base, with 13 bases between. Here the CDR3 reads CASNRAYGNTEAFF. CDR3 nucleotide sequence: TGTGCCAGCAACAGGGCTTACGGGAACACTGAAGCTTTCTTT.

Ten or more counts support this clone. The V and J genes are TRBV7-3 and TRBJ2-3; D uncertain. The CDR3 length is 12 residues. The germline CDR1 and CDR2 sequences are SGHTA and FQGTGA. V dropped 0 bases and J dropped 6 bases, with 4 bases sitting between them. DNA for the CDR3: TGTGCCAGCAGCTTAACGGGGGATACGCAGTATTTT. It specifies CASSLTGDTQYF.

This clone was observed at least ten times. The chain employs TRBV11-3 and TRBJ2-3; a weak D match, TRBD2 (6 bases). The CDR3 spans 14 residues. Germline V lookup: CDR1 SGHNT, CDR2 YENEEA. Deletions cut 3 bases from V and 5 bases from J, with 12 bases between. The CDR3 coding sequence is TGTGCCAGCAGCTTGGGCGGGGCGGGAGATACGCAGTATTTT. It translates to CASSLGGAGDTQYF.

This clone was counted many times. DNA of the CDR3: TGCGCCAGCAGCTTGAGGGGACAGCAGAAAGAAAAACTGTTTTTT. This codes for CASSLRGQQKEKLFF. This chain uses TRBV5-1 with TRBJ1-4; 7 nucleotides align to TRBD1. Trimming cost V 1 base and J 8 bases; bases outside gene matches: 8. CDR1 is SGHRS, CDR2 YFSETQ, per germline. This CDR3 is built from 15 residues.

This clone was recorded many times. The CDR3 region is CASSLAGGYEQYF. CDR3 coding DNA: TGTGCCAGCAGTTTAGCAGGGGGGTACGAGCAGTACTTC. The V and J genes are TRBV27 and TRBJ2-7, with D possibly being TRBD1 (7 bases). The CDR3 runs to 13 residues. CDR1 and CDR2 from the germline V gene are MNHEY and SMNVEV (reference sequence). The germline V and J ends were trimmed by 2 bases and 4 bases, with 9 bases remaining between them.

The table lists this clone with many counts. The junction does not match germline at one end; this may be a read error. V usage is TRBV20-1 and J usage is TRBJ1-3, with D unclear. This CDR3 contains 14 residues. Germline CDR1 DFQATT, CDR2 SNEGSKA (reference sequence). As DNA, the CDR3 is TGCAGTGCCAGAGGGCCGAGCTCTGGAAACACCATATATTTT. Amino acid sequence: CSARGPSSGNTIYF.

In its sample, this clone was seen a few times. A clone one base away is much larger, so this may be a read error. V and J are TRBV5-1 and TRBJ2-5; weak D call: TRBD2 (5 bases). CDR1 SGHRS and CDR2 YFSETQ come from the germline V gene. CDR3 size: 14 residues. CDR3 protein: CASSLRRGGETKYF. Here the CDR3 DNA reads TGCGCCAGCAGCTTGCGTCGGGGTGGGGAGACCAAGTACTTC.

Ten or more counts support this clone. V usage is TRBV27 and J usage is TRBJ2-7; the match to TRBD1 covers 7 bases. The CDR3 contains 15 residues. CDR1 is MNHEY and CDR2 is SMNVEV in the germline V gene (reference sequence). V lost 2 bases to trimming and J lost 3 bases; unmatched junction nucleotides: 7. The chain's CDR3 is CASSLKGAIHYEQYF. CDR3 bases: TGTGCCAGCAGTTTAAAGGGGGCCATTCACTACGAGCAGTACTTC.

This clone has a count of ten or more. The chain recombines TRBV2 with TRBJ2-1; no definite D call. Germline lookup yields CDR1 SNHLY and CDR2 FYNNEI. Trimming removed 5 bases from V and 4 bases from J, with 6 bases in between. The length of the CDR3 is 12 residues. In DNA form, the CDR3 reads TGTGCCAGCAGTAAGGATTACAATGAGCAGTTCTTC. This encodes CASSKDYNEQFF.